This entry lists 6 T cell receptor beta chains sequenced from one sample in a study of shared clonotypes between healthy human individuals. Naive CD8 populations comprised CD45RO-negative cells positively selected for CCR7, excluding terminally differentiated effector memory CD45RA+ cells. Produced via immunoSEQ multiplex PCR; TCRdb's table is partial and in-frame only. The data show nearly 600,000 clones, over 95% seen once. The specimen sequenced was naive CD8+ T cells sorted from blood. The receptors derive from a woman aged 25 to 45 in good health.

The chain joins TRBV25-1 to TRBJ2-7, with 7 bases matching TRBD1. The CDR3 is 15 amino acids. CDR1 is MGHDK, CDR2 SYGVNS, per germline. V lost 5 bases and J lost 2; bases outside the gene matches: 9. CDR3 protein: CASSLRQGKPYEQYF. Here the CDR3 DNA reads TGTGCCAGCAGTCTCCGACAGGGAAAGCCCTACGAGCAGTACTTC.

V usage is TRBV10-2 and J usage is TRBJ1-3, with TRBD1 matching 8 bases. This CDR3 is built from 15 residues. Unmatched junction bases numbered 7, after V lost 6 bases and J lost 3 bases. Germline lookup yields CDR1 WSHSY and CDR2 SAAADI. CDR3 nucleotide sequence: TGCGCCAGCAGCACAGGACAGGGTAATGGAAACACCATATATTTT. This sequence encodes CASSTGQGNGNTIYF.

The V gene is TRBV4-2, the J gene TRBJ2-7; D gene unclear. Germline V gene lookup returns CDR1 LGHNA and CDR2 YNFKEQ. V shed 0 bases and J shed 4 bases, with 13 bases lying between them. The CDR3 covers 15 residues. CDR3 bases: TGTGCCAGCAGCCAAGAAAACCAGGAAGGTTACGAGCAGTACTTC. Amino acids: CASSQENQEGYEQYF.

The chain uses TRBV9 and TRBJ2-1; 7 bases agree with TRBD2. CDR1 SGDLS and CDR2 YYNGEE come from the germline V gene. V was clipped by 4 bases and J by 7 bases; unmatched bases: 11. The CDR3 is 15 amino acids. The CDR3 nucleotides read TGTGCCAGCAGCACCCGGCGCGGGAGAGTGAATGAGCAGTTCTTC. This sequence encodes CASSTRRGRVNEQFF. Supplemented by reference TRBV9 and TRBJ2-1, the full variable domain reads DSGVTQTPKHLITATGQRVTLRCSPRSGDLSVYWYQQSLDQGLQFLIQYYNGEERAKGNILERFSAQQFPDLHSELNLSSLELGDSALYFCASSTRRGRVNEQFFGPGTRLTVL.

The chain carries TRBV25-1 and TRBJ2-1; D unclear. V gave up 6 bases and J gave up 8 bases, with 17 bases separating them. The CDR3 has 14 amino acids. Germline CDR1 is MGHDK and CDR2 is SYGVNS. CDR3 DNA sequence: TGTGCCAGCAGCCCCGGCAGTCCGAGGCATGAGCAGTTCTTC. Translated, it gives CASSPGSPRHEQFF.

V usage is TRBV27 and J usage is TRBJ1-2, with TRBD1 as a possible D gene (6 bases). The CDR3 length is 13 residues. Per germline, CDR1 MNHEY and CDR2 SMNVEV (reference sequence). The ends were cut back, 6 bases at V and 0 bases at J, with 8 bases in the middle. CDR3 protein: CASRGGTNYGYTF. In DNA, the CDR3 is TGTGCCAGCAGAGGGGGGACTAACTATGGCTACACCTTC.